This TCR beta chain was recovered during a study of T cell changes during pregnancy in multiple sclerosis. TCRdb's table, derived via immunoSEQ multiplex PCR, lists solely in-frame clones and lacks some. Seen here are 25,000 to 35,000 clones, almost 90% observed once, and the top ten hold about 0.74%. The germline gives CDR1 MNHEY, CDR2 SMNVEV (reference sequence). The CDR3 length is 11 residues. Trimming took 3 bases from V and 6 from J, leaving 6 bases between them. This sequence originates from a female donor in good health, enrolled as a control in a pregnancy study. Sequences were derived from CD4+ T cells from peripheral blood mononuclear cells, sampled in the first trimester of pregnancy. The rearrangement links TRBV27 to TRBJ2-7; D gene ambiguous. The CDR3 DNA reads TGTGCCAGCAGTTTTTCGGTCGAGCAGTACTTC. Encoded protein: CASSFSVEQYF.